These T cell receptor beta chains were read from a single sample in a study of blood T cell repertoires in COVID-19. Generated by immunoSEQ multiplex PCR, the TCRdb table keeps only in-frame clones and is missing some. The repertoire holds over 150,000 clones, about nine tenths seen once, with less than 5% in the top ten. Sequences were obtained from peripheral blood. Receptor source: an older woman who had recovered from COVID-19. Each CDR3 is given with its conserved first and last residue. The order of the fields is V gene, D gene, clone size, J gene, CDR3 DNA, CDR3 protein. D genes are given only for firm matches. Rows give clone size only sometimes, using once, few, many, or a class for an expanded clone.

V: TRBV7-9; D: TRBD1; size: NA; J: TRBJ1-2; DNA: TGTGCCAGCAGCTTATACGGCAGGGGGTCTGGCTACACCTTC; CDR3: CASSLYGRGSGYTF
V: TRBV5-6; D: NA; size: few; J: TRBJ2-1; DNA: TGTGCCAGCAGTTCAGGGGTCCTTAATGAGCAGTTCTTC; CDR3: CASSSGVLNEQFF
V: TRBV9; D: NA; size: NA; J: TRBJ2-3; DNA: TGTGCCAGCAGTGAGGGTGTCCCAGATACGCAGTATTTT; CDR3: CASSEGVPDTQYF
V: TRBV7-6; D: TRBD2; size: NA; J: TRBJ2-7; DNA: TGTGCCAGCAGCGTACTCGGGGGGGAGGCGGACGAGCAGTACTTC; CDR3: CASSVLGGEADEQYF
V: TRBV18; D: NA; size: NA; J: TRBJ1-1; DNA: TGTGCCAGCTCGTCGGAGTACAGGACCATGAACACTGAAGCTTTCTTT; CDR3: CASSSEYRTMNTEAFF
V: TRBV28; D: NA; size: NA; J: TRBJ1-2; DNA: TGTGCCAGCAGCTCCAGGGCTAGCTACACCTTC; CDR3: CASSSRASYTF
V: TRBV6-1; D: TRBD1; size: NA; J: TRBJ2-7; DNA: TGTGCCAGCAGTGACCGGACAGGAGCCTACGAGCAGTACTTC; CDR3: CASSDRTGAYEQYF
V: TRBV28; D: NA; size: NA; J: TRBJ1-2; DNA: TGTGCCAGCAGTTCGGGGGGCTATGGCTACACCTTC; CDR3: CASSSGGYGYTF
V: TRBV7-9; D: NA; size: NA; J: TRBJ1-1; DNA: TGTGCCAGCAGCTTAATGGGGGCCGTCACTGAAGCTTTCTTT; CDR3: CASSLMGAVTEAFF
V: TRBV28; D: NA; size: NA; J: TRBJ1-5; DNA: TGTGCCAGCAGAACCCTCTGGACTAACGGGGATCAGCCCCAGCATTTT; CDR3: CASRTLWTNGDQPQHF
V: TRBV25-1; D: TRBD1; size: NA; J: TRBJ1-4; DNA: TGTGCCAGCACATCGACAGGGGTCCTTGAAAAACTGTTTTTT; CDR3: CASTSTGVLEKLFF
V: TRBV27; D: TRBD1; size: NA; J: TRBJ1-1; DNA: TGTGCCAGCAGTCCCATCCGACAGGGGAAGGGAACTGAAGCTTTCTTT; CDR3: CASSPIRQGKGTEAFF
V: TRBV12-3/TRBV12-4; D: NA; size: NA; J: TRBJ1-3; DNA: TGTGCCAGCAGCGCCCCCGGTGGAAACACCATATATTTT; CDR3: CASSAPGGNTIYF
V: TRBV30; D: NA; size: few; J: TRBJ1-2; DNA: TGTGCCTGGAGTTTCACGGGCTATGGCTACACCTTC; CDR3: CAWSFTGYGYTF
V: TRBV7-9; D: NA; size: NA; J: TRBJ1-2; DNA: TGTGCCAGCAGCTTCTACAGGGCCTCCTATGGCTACACCTTC; CDR3: CASSFYRASYGYTF
V: TRBV6-5; D: TRBD1; size: NA; J: TRBJ1-1; DNA: TGTGCCAGCAGAACTGGACAGGGCAGGACTGAAGCTTTCTTT; CDR3: CASRTGQGRTEAFF
V: TRBV7-9; D: NA; size: once; J: TRBJ2-1; DNA: TGTGCCAGCAGCTTAGGCGGGGCCGGAAACAATGAGCAGTTCTTC; CDR3: CASSLGGAGNNEQFF
V: TRBV10-3; D: TRBD1; size: NA; J: TRBJ2-7; DNA: TGTGCCATCAGGACGGGACAGGGCGCTTCCGACGAGCAGTACTTC; CDR3: CAIRTGQGASDEQYF
V: TRBV5-8; D: NA; size: NA; J: TRBJ2-5; DNA: TGTGCCAGCAGCGGAACCGGGACAAATGAAGAGACCCAGTACTTC; CDR3: CASSGTGTNEETQYF
V: TRBV10-3; D: TRBD1; size: few; J: TRBJ2-6; DNA: TGTGCCATCAGTGCCGCCCGACAGGGAAGAGGGGCCAACGTCCTGACTTTC; CDR3: CAISAARQGRGANVLTF
V: TRBV25-1; D: TRBD1; size: NA; J: TRBJ1-2; DNA: TGTGCCACGACAGGGGAGGTGGAGGGTGGCTACACCTTC; CDR3: CATTGEVEGGYTF
V: TRBV28; D: NA; size: NA; J: TRBJ2-7; DNA: TGTGCCAGCAGTTTAAGCCACGTCTCCTACGAGCAGTACTTC; CDR3: CASSLSHVSYEQYF
V: TRBV18; D: NA; size: once; J: TRBJ1-2; DNA: TGTGCCAGCTCTCCCTCCCGAGAGCCTCTCCTTGGCTACACCTTC; CDR3: CASSPSREPLLGYTF
V: TRBV6-5; D: TRBD1; size: NA; J: TRBJ1-6; DNA: TGTGCCAGCAGACCGGACAGGGCATATAATTCACCCCTCCACTTT; CDR3: CASRPDRAYNSPLHF
V: TRBV6-5; D: NA; size: NA; J: TRBJ2-5; DNA: TGTGCCAGCAGTACCCTTGGTAGCGTCTCGGCCCAGTACTTC; CDR3: CASSTLGSVSAQYF
V: TRBV7-9; D: TRBD2; size: NA; J: TRBJ2-1; DNA: TGTGCCAGCAGCCCCGAACGGGGGGGAAGCTCCTACAATGAGCAGTTCTTC; CDR3: CASSPERGGSSYNEQFF
V: TRBV5-1; D: TRBD2; size: NA; J: TRBJ2-3; DNA: TGCGCCAGCAGCTCGGGACTAGCAGACTACGTGGATACGCAGTATTTT; CDR3: CASSSGLADYVDTQYF
V: TRBV28; D: TRBD1; size: NA; J: TRBJ1-2; DNA: TGTGCCAGCATGACAGGGGGCAACAGGATTACTGGCTACACCTTC; CDR3: CASMTGGNRITGYTF
V: TRBV30; D: NA; size: NA; J: TRBJ2-1; DNA: TGTGCCTGGAGTGTATCCCTCAGATACTACAATGAGCAGTTCTTC; CDR3: CAWSVSLRYYNEQFF
V: TRBV5-4; D: TRBD1; size: NA; J: TRBJ1-2; DNA: TGTGCCAGCAGCCAGGGGGCCAGCTATGGCTACACCTTC; CDR3: CASSQGASYGYTF
V: TRBV28; D: NA; size: NA; J: TRBJ1-1; DNA: TGTGCCAGCACCGCGCGTCTTGTTTTTGAAGCTTTCTTT; CDR3: CASTARLVFEAFF
V: TRBV6-1; D: NA; size: once; J: TRBJ1-2; DNA: TGTGCCAGCAGTGAAGCGGGCGGGTCTAACTATGGCTACACCTTC; CDR3: CASSEAGGSNYGYTF
V: TRBV28; D: TRBD1; size: NA; J: TRBJ1-2; DNA: TGTGCCAGCAGTTCTTATCCGGGACAGTCCTATGGCTACACCTTC; CDR3: CASSSYPGQSYGYTF
V: TRBV10-3; D: NA; size: NA; J: TRBJ2-7; DNA: TGTGCCATCAGAGGGGTCGACGAGCAGTACTTC; CDR3: CAIRGVDEQYF
V: TRBV5-1; D: TRBD1; size: NA; J: TRBJ2-7; DNA: TGCGCCAGCAGCTGGACAGGGAGCTCCTACGAGCAGTACTTC; CDR3: CASSWTGSSYEQYF
V: TRBV5-6; D: NA; size: NA; J: TRBJ2-7; DNA: TGTGCCAGCAGCCGAAGGCTAGGGGGGGCCTACGAGCAGTACTTC; CDR3: CASSRRLGGAYEQYF
V: TRBV27; D: TRBD1; size: NA; J: TRBJ2-7; DNA: TGTGCCAGCAGTTTACGAGGACAGGGGGTCGAGCAGTACTTC; CDR3: CASSLRGQGVEQYF
V: TRBV30; D: TRBD1; size: NA; J: TRBJ2-4; DNA: TGTGCCTGGACCGGACAGGGGTTAGCCAAAAACATTCAGTACTTC; CDR3: CAWTGQGLAKNIQYF
V: TRBV6-1; D: NA; size: NA; J: TRBJ1-5; DNA: TGTGCCAGCAGTGAAAATGGGACACCTAGCAATCAGCCCCAGCATTTT; CDR3: CASSENGTPSNQPQHF
V: TRBV25-1; D: NA; size: NA; J: TRBJ2-6; DNA: TGTGCCAGCAGTGAACTAGGTGTCTCTGGGGCCAACGTCCTGACTTTC; CDR3: CASSELGVSGANVLTF
V: TRBV13; D: NA; size: NA; J: TRBJ2-3; DNA: TGTGCCAGCAGCTTCCAAAGCACAGATACGCAGTATTTT; CDR3: CASSFQSTDTQYF
V: TRBV30; D: NA; size: NA; J: TRBJ2-6; DNA: TGTGCCTGGAGTGCAGGCTCTGGGGCCAACGTCCTGACTTTC; CDR3: CAWSAGSGANVLTF
V: TRBV5-1; D: NA; size: NA; J: TRBJ2-3; DNA: TGCGCCAGCAGCGACCTGCTAGAGGCAGATACGCAGTATTTT; CDR3: CASSDLLEADTQYF
V: TRBV5-1; D: NA; size: NA; J: TRBJ2-5; DNA: TGCGCCAGCAGCTTGGAGAGGGGGAGCCGGGAGACCCAGTACTTC; CDR3: CASSLERGSRETQYF
V: TRBV5-4; D: TRBD1; size: NA; J: TRBJ1-1; DNA: TGTGCCAGCAGCTGGGGGCAGGGGGCGTCTGAAGCTTTCTTT; CDR3: CASSWGQGASEAFF
V: TRBV3-1/TRBV3-2; D: TRBD1; size: NA; J: TRBJ2-2; DNA: TGTGCCAGCAGCCCGACAGGGTTCACCGGGGAGCTGTTTTTT; CDR3: CASSPTGFTGELFF
V: TRBV21-1; D: NA; size: NA; J: TRBJ1-5; DNA: TGTGCCAGCAGCACTACAGACAATAGCAATCAGCCCCAGCATTTT; CDR3: CASSTTDNSNQPQHF
V: TRBV20-1; D: TRBD1; size: NA; J: TRBJ1-1; DNA: TGCAGTGCTAGTCGGACAGGGCTGAACACTGAAGCTTTCTTT; CDR3: CSASRTGLNTEAFF
V: TRBV5-1; D: NA; size: NA; J: TRBJ1-1; DNA: TGCGCCAGCAGCCCCTACTATACAGGGATGGGCACTGAAGCTTTCTTT; CDR3: CASSPYYTGMGTEAFF
V: TRBV24-1; D: TRBD2; size: NA; J: TRBJ2-3; DNA: TGTGCCACCAGTGATTTAAAGCGGACTAGCGGGTTTAGCACAGATACGCAGTATTTT; CDR3: CATSDLKRTSGFSTDTQYF
V: TRBV5-1; D: TRBD1; size: once; J: TRBJ2-7; DNA: TGCGCCAGCAGCTGGTCGACAGGGGAAGCTTACGAGCAGTACTTC; CDR3: CASSWSTGEAYEQYF
V: TRBV5-6; D: NA; size: NA; J: TRBJ2-1; DNA: TGTGCCAGCAGCCCGGGGGGCGGTTACAATGAGCAGTTCTTC; CDR3: CASSPGGGYNEQFF
V: TRBV15; D: NA; size: once; J: TRBJ2-6; DNA: TGTGCCACCAGCAGAGGGGGACATCGCTCTGGGGCCAACGTCCTGACTTTC; CDR3: CATSRGGHRSGANVLTF